This entry is about one TCR beta chain. Its binding antigen is unknown. No much larger clone is present one base from it, and per-base qualities are unavailable. CDR1 is given as MDHEN and CDR2 as SYDVKM, both from the germline V gene. V loses 3 bases of germline sequence and J loses 0 bases, and the interval between the two ends is 12 bases. Including the terminal cysteine and phenylalanine, the CDR3 comprises 15 residues. Only the CDR3 portion is preserved as DNA: 45 bases, with reading frame beginning at the first base. This sample stems from a study of shared clonotypes between healthy human individuals (dated by TCRdb to 2019 to 2021). Turning to the overall study: The cohort included a few men and two women between 18 and 49 years of age. To increase sequencing depth and limit assay-specific biases, different laboratories used diverse techniques to prepare libraries and sequence TCR repertoires. Each donor's leukapheresis produced roughly between roughly 0.94 and 9.5 billion PBMCs. The study deeply sequenced blood TCR repertoires of several healthy adults to estimate repertoire size and the extent of clonotype sharing between individuals. For each donor, three plates each were used for CD4 naive and CD4 memory, two plates were used for CD8 naive, and one plate was used for CD8 memory. Overall study results and their limits: Even with the large sequencing depth, rarefaction of the sorted-subset datasets indicated that sequencing was incomplete. Higher generation probabilities were observed for clonotypes shared by all four sorted-subset donors than for non-shared clonotypes. When a few donors were compared, the shared fraction of clonotypes was about 5.4% for naive CD4, around 3.5% for naive CD8, more than 2% for memory CD4, and around 0.4% for memory CD8. Pairwise subsampling led to the expectation that sequencing depth would affect the degree of clonotype sharing among donors. Sampling was limited to blood, and TCR repertoires in tissue likely differ from TCR repertoires in blood. Naive subsets generally had larger estimated clonotype richness than memory subsets did. Because the study included a small number of donors, the genetic and exposure-history diversity represented was limited.

CD8 naive samples consisted of CD45RO-negative cells that were positively selected for CCR7, yielding a CD45RA+CCR7+ population without TemRA cells. Donors were healthy HIV-negative adults with no recently reported acute infections or vaccinations. Every donor was a Caucasian adult living in Nashville, Tennessee, USA. Blood was collected by leukapheresis, and PBMCs were isolated by Ficoll-Histopaque density gradient centrifugation and then cryopreserved in liquid nitrogen vapor phase. Analytical flow cytometry was used to check the purity and quantity of every magnetically sorted T cell population. Each sorted fraction had its genomic DNA isolated and then quantified by UV absorbance on a Nanodrop 2000c. Using the deep immunoSEQ assay, TCR CDR3 regions were amplified from genomic DNA by multiplex PCR. For each cell subset, the extracted genomic DNA was distributed evenly across all wells of several immunoSEQ 96-well plates, and each plate served as one replicate. Each replicate PCR for sorted subsets received about 180 ng genomic DNA, equal to about 30,000 T cell genomes. Purified libraries were measured with a Qubit 3.0 fluorometer, size-checked on a Bioanalyzer 2100, and measured again with the KAPA Library Quantification kit. Every immunoSEQ 96-well plate was sequenced on a dedicated single-read 150-cycle Illumina NextSeq 550 flow cell. As for the authors' bioinformatics: Because the immunoSEQ output included only junctional sequences and no quality scores, the filtering could not be the same as the filtering used for full-length reads. To assign V/J genes and CDR3, sequences were annotated using PyIR, a Python wrapper for IgBLAST v1.9, with IMGT germline references. Reads with weak V/J assignments (E-value above 1e-6), missing CDR3, stop codons, out-of-frame junctions, or ambiguous translated residues were removed. V3J clonotypes were defined as sequences sharing an identical inferred V gene, J gene, and CDR3 amino acid sequence. The percentage overlap between two repertoires was calculated by dividing the number of shared unique clonotypes by the size of the smaller repertoire. RTK rarefaction, the Chao1 estimator, and Recon v2.1 estimates of unobserved clonotypes were used to assess repertoire richness. Generation probabilities were computed with OLGA for all TCRbeta clonotypes obtained by the gDNA method from several donors. TCRdb retrieved this table from immuneACCESS and kept in-frame rearrangements only. Not all clones are present; in checked studies, unresolved V genes account for under half, and no reason is known for the remainder. That table supplies the V and J calls and clone size; D and trimming were determined from the DNA. This sample has about 580,000 clones in its table, and 95% to 98% of those were observed once. 0.3% of the sample goes to the ten largest clones.

The V gene is TRBV28 and the J gene is TRBJ2-7; the D region possibly corresponds to TRBD2 (6 bases align). Source material: naive CD8+ T cells sorted from blood. The meaning of the sample's cell subset or site label: CD45RA+CCR7+. This receptor was obtained from a man under 40 in good health. The CDR3 reads as follows: CASSLGGPGSYEQYF. The sequenced DNA is TGTGCCAGCAGTTTGGGGGGTCCTGGCTCCTACGAGCAGTACTTC.